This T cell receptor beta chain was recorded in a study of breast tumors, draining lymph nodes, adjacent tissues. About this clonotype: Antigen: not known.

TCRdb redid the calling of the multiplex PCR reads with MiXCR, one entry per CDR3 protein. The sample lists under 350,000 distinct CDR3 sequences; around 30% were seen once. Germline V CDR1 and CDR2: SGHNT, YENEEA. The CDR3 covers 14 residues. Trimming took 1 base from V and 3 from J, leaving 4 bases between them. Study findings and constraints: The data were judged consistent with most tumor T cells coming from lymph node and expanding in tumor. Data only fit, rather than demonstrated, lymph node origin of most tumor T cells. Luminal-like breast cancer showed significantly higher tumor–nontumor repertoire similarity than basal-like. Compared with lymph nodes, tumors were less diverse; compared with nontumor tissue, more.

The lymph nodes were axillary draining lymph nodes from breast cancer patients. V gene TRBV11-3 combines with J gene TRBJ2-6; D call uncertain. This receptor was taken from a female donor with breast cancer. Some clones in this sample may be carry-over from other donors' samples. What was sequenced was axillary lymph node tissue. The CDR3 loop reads CASSLVDGANVLTF. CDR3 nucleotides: TGTGCCAGCAGCTTAGTCGATGGGGCCAACGTCCTGACTTTC. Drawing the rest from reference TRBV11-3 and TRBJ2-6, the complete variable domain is EAGVVQSPRYKIIEKKQPVAFWCNPISGHNTLYWYLQNLGQGPELLIRYENEEAVDDSQLPKDRFSAERLKGVDSTLKIQPAELGDSAVYLCASSLVDGANVLTFGAGSRLTVL.